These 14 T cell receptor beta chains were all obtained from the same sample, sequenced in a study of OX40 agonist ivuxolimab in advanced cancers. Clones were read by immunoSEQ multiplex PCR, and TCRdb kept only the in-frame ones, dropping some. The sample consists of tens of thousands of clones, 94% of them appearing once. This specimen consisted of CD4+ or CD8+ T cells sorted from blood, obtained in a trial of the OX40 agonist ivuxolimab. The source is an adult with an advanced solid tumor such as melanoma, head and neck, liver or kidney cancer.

The CDR3 nucleotides are TGTGCCAGCAGTCCTAGAGGGCGGACGGACTATGGCTACACCTTC. Translation: CASSPRGRTDYGYTF. The rearrangement joins TRBV6-1 to TRBJ1-2, with unresolved D. V lost 5 bases, J lost 3 bases, and 16 bases lay in between. CDR3 length: 15 amino acids. Germline assignment: CDR1 MNHNS and CDR2 SASEGT.

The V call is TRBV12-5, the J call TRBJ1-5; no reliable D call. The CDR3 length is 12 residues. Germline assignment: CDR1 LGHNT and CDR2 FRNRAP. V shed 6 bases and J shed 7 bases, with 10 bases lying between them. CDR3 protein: CASGTGPQPQHF. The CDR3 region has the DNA TGTGCTAGTGGCACCGGCCCCCAGCCCCAGCATTTT.

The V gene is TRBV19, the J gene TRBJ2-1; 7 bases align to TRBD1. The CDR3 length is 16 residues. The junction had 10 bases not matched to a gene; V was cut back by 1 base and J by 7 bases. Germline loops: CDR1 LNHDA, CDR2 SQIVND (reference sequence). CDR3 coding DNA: TGTGCCAGTAGTATAGCGAGGACAGGAGGCTCAAATGAGCAGTTCTTC. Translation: CASSIARTGGSNEQFF.

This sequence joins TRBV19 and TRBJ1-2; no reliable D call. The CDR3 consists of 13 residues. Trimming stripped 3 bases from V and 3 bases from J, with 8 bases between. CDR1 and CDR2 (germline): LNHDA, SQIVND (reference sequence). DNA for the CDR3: TGTGCCAGTAGTATGGCGGCTCACTATGGCTACACCTTC. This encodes CASSMAAHYGYTF.

The DNA of the CDR3 is TGTGCCAGCAGCTTAGGGGGACAGCGTGGCTACACCTTC. It yields the protein CASSLGGQRGYTF. This sequence joins TRBV7-9 and TRBJ1-2, with 7 bases matching TRBD1. Trimming removed 1 base from V and 7 bases from J; junction bases left unmatched: 3. The CDR3 spans 13 residues. Germline loops: CDR1 SEHNR, CDR2 FQNEAQ (reference sequence).

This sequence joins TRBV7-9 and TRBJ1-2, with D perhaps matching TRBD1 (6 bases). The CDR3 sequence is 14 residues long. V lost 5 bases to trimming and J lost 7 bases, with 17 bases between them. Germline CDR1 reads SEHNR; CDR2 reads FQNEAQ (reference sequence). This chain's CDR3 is CASSGDMERLGYTF. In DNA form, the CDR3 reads TGTGCCAGCAGCGGGGACATGGAAAGGCTTGGCTACACCTTC. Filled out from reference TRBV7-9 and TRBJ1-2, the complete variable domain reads DTGVSQNPRHKITKRGQNVTFRCDPISEHNRLYWYRQTLGQGPEFLTYFQNEAQLEKSRLLSDRFSAERPKGSFSTLEIQRTEQGDSAMYLCASSGDMERLGYTFGSGTRLTVV.

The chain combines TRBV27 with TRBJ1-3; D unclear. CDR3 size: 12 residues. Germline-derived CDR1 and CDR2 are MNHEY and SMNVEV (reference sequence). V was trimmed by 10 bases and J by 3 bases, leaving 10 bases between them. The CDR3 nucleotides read TGTGCCAACCTACTCTTTGGAAACACCATATATTTT. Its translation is CANLLFGNTIYF.

The DNA of the CDR3 is TGCGCCAGCAGCTTGGACCCCTTTAGCTCCTACGAGCAGTACTTC. It yields the protein CASSLDPFSSYEQYF. The V gene is TRBV5-1, the J gene TRBJ2-7; D unresolved. The CDR3 totals 15 residues. CDR1 is SGHRS, CDR2 YFSETQ, per germline. V lost 0 bases and J 0 bases, leaving 10 bases between the germline ends.

This CDR3 reads CASSSRRFYEQYF. Here the CDR3 DNA reads TGTGCCAGCAGTTCCCGTCGGTTCTACGAGCAGTACTTC. V is TRBV27 and J is TRBJ2-7; no clear D. Germline V gene lookup returns CDR1 MNHEY and CDR2 SMNVEV (reference sequence). V was cut by 4 bases and J by 3 bases, with 10 bases left in between. The CDR3 is 13 residues long.

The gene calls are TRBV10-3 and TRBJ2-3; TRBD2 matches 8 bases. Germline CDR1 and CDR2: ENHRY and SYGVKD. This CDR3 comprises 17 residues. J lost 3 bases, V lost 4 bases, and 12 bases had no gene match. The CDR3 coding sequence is TGTGCCATCAGTGGAAGCCTAAGCGGGGGTGTTACAGATACGCAGTATTTT. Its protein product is CAISGSLSGGVTDTQYF.

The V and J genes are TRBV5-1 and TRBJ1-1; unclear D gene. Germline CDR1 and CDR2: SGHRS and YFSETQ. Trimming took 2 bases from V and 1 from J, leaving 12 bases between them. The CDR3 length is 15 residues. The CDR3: CASSFPPLGNTEAFF. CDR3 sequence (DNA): TGCGCCAGCAGCTTCCCCCCACTAGGGAACACTGAAGCTTTCTTT. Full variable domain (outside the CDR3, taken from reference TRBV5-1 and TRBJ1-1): KAGVTQTPRYLIKTRGQQVTLSCSPISGHRSVSWYQQTPGQGLQFLFEYFSETQRNKGNFPGRFSGRQFSNSRSEMNVSTLELGDSALYLCASSFPPLGNTEAFFGQGTRLTVV.

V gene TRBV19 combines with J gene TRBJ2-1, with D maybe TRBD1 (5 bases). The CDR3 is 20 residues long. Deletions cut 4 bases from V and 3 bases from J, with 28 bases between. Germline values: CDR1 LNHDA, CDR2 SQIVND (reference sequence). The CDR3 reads CASSTAAAGSPWRGYNEQFF. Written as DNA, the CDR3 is TGTGCCAGTAGTACCGCCGCCGCAGGGTCACCATGGCGTGGCTACAATGAGCAGTTCTTC.

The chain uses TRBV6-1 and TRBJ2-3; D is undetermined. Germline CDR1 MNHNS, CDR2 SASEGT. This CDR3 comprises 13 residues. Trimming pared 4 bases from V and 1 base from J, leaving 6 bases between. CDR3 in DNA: TGTGCCAGCAGTGGGGTGGGCACAGATACGCAGTATTTT. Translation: CASSGVGTDTQYF.

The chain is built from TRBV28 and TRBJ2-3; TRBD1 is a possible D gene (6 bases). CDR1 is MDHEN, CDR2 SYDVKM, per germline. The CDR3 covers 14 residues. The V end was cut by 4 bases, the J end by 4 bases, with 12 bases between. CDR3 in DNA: TGTGCCAGCAGTTACGGGACAAGGGCAGATACGCAGTATTTT. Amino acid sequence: CASSYGTRADTQYF.